At least ten counts were recorded for the clone carrying this T cell receptor beta chain. Sequence at one end of the junction differs from germline and may be a read error. Germline V CDR1 and CDR2: LNHDA, SQIVND (reference sequence). The CDR3 extends over 15 amino acids. Using RNA transcripts as the source, TCR beta CDR3 regions were amplified. First-round RT-PCR targeting the TCR CDR3 was performed with the HTBI primer set. TCRdb re-analysed the multiplex PCR reads in MiXCR, keeping a single row per CDR3 protein. The table has 400,000 or so distinct CDR3 sequences, around 15% seen once; the top ten hold roughly a fifth. This entry comes from a study of T cells in Graves' hyperthyroidism and ophthalmopathy. Looking at the study overall: At the time of initial diagnosis and before any treatment, peripheral blood was collected.

Investigators excluded patients with uncontrolled infection, other autoimmune disease, pregnancy or lactation. The sequenced sample consisted of blood. The clonotype originates from a woman aged 55-70 years with Graves' ophthalmopathy. The V and J genes are TRBV19 and TRBJ2-3, with TRBD1 matching over 7 bases. CDR3: CASSIDRESTDTQYF. The CDR3 DNA reads TGTGCCAGTAGCATAGACAGGGAGAGCACAGATACGCAGTATTTT.